The entry below gives a single T cell receptor beta chain sequence along with its context. The germline V gene encodes CDR1 SQVTM and CDR2 ANQGSEA. The CDR3 is made up of 12 amino acids. V lost 3 bases, J lost 9 bases, and 9 bases lay in between. This record belongs to a study of shared T cell receptors in the human thymus. Sequencing used immunoSEQ multiplex PCR; TCRdb keeps in-frame clones, though not all of them. This table has over 450,000 clones, 78% appearing once. These same records also appear under a second study, on human thymus T cells. That paper adds: Corrective cardiac operations yielded the resected thymus tissue. An apparent bias in V and J gene usage was seen in thymic and blood repertoires.

The source is a boy under two years old with a congenital heart defect. The rearrangement links TRBV29-1 to TRBJ1-6; a weak D match, TRBD1 (5 bases). The sample was thymocytes. CDR3 loop: CSVDQGPSPLHF. In nucleotides, the CDR3 is TGCAGCGTTGATCAGGGCCCTTCACCCCTCCACTTT.